This TCR beta chain was identified in a study of T cell changes during pregnancy in multiple sclerosis. The table came from immunoSEQ multiplex PCR; TCRdb's copy has only in-frame clones and leaves some out. The table shows over 35,000 clones, with 90% to 95% occurring only once. Germline V gene data show CDR1 as MNHNS and CDR2 as SASEGT. This CDR3 is built from 14 residues. V was clipped by 6 bases and J by 1 base; unmatched bases: 6. Sequencing was performed on CD8+ T cells from peripheral blood mononuclear cells, taken before pregnancy. The chain carries TRBV6-1 and TRBJ2-7; 7 bases agree with TRBD1. The receptor was isolated from a female donor with multiple sclerosis, enrolled in a pregnancy study. CDR3 sequence reads: CASRVGDSSYEQYF. The CDR3 DNA sequence: TGTGCCAGCAGGGTGGGGGACAGTTCCTACGAGCAGTACTTC.